Listed here are 12 T cell receptor beta chains from one sample, sequenced in a study of T-cell reconstitution after alpha-beta-depleted transplantation in children. Preparation of the TCRbeta library was carried out with unique molecular identifiers. In TCRdb, the PCR reads were re-called with MiXCR into one record per CDR3 protein. The sample consists of about 410,000 distinct CDR3 sequences, roughly 20% of them appearing once. This sample comprised PBMCs from the stem cell graft donor, obtained from the stem cell graft. The receptors derive from a human donor who donated a stem cell graft to a child with acute myeloid leukemia.

Note on this clonotype: At one of its ends the junction is not consistent with the germline gene, which may arise from a read error. This rearrangement joins TRBV7-7 to TRBJ2-2; 7 bases are a match to TRBD1. The CDR3 extends over 13 amino acids. Germline V CDR1 and CDR2: SSHAT, FNYEAQ (reference sequence). The CDR3 bases are TGTGCTAGCAGCTGGGACAGCACCGGGGAGCTGTTTTTT. Amino acids: CASSWDSTGELFF. The full variable domain, rest sourced from reference TRBV7-7 and TRBJ2-2, is GAGVSQSPRYKVTKRGQDVTLRCDPISSHATLYWYQQALGQGPEFLTYFNYEAQPDKSGLPSDRFSAERPEGSISTLTIQRTEQRDSAMYRCASSWDSTGELFFGEGSRLTVL.

The V gene is TRBV5-1, the J gene TRBJ2-7, with D possibly matching TRBD2 (6 bases). The V end was cut by 4 bases, the J end by 6 bases, with 14 bases between. The germline gives CDR1 SGHRS, CDR2 YFSETQ. CDR3 length equals 13 residues. The CDR3 DNA sequence: TGCGCCAGCAGCCGGGACTCAGCTTCCGAGCAGTACTTC. This encodes CASSRDSASEQYF.

The chain recombines TRBV7-9 with TRBJ2-1, with unresolved D. The CDR3 covers 13 residues. Trimming pared 2 bases from V and 8 bases from J, leaving 10 bases between. CDR1 and CDR2 from the germline V gene are SEHNR and FQNEAQ (reference sequence). The CDR3 loop reads CASSLLSAHEQFF. For the CDR3, the DNA is TGTGCCAGCAGCTTACTGAGCGCTCATGAGCAGTTCTTC.

The sample holds many counts of this clonotype. The V and J genes are TRBV4-3 and TRBJ2-3; the match to TRBD1 covers 11 bases. Germline trimming cut 0 bases from V and 4 bases from J; bases unmatched to any gene: 6. Germline CDR1 and CDR2: LGHNA and YSLEER. This CDR3 is built from 17 residues. CDR3 nucleotides: TGCGCCAGCAGCCAAGATCCTGGGACAGGGGGTTCAGATACGCAGTATTTT. This gives the protein CASSQDPGTGGSDTQYF.

This clonotype was found a few times. The chain combines TRBV6-5 with TRBJ1-4; the match to TRBD1 covers 9 bases. The germline V gene has CDR1 MNHEY and CDR2 SVGAGI. Losses at the gene ends were 0 bases for V and 7 bases for J; bases not matched to a gene: 6. This CDR3 region has 16 residues. DNA of the CDR3: TGTGCCAGCAGTTACTCATGGACAGGGGTATTTGAAAAACTGTTTTTT. Translating gives CASSYSWTGVFEKLFF.

The table lists this clonotype with a few counts. The chain couples TRBV20-1 to TRBJ2-1, with D perhaps given as TRBD1 or TRBD2 (6 bases each). Germline V gene sequence: CDR1 DFQATT, CDR2 SNEGSKA (reference sequence). The CDR3 totals 14 residues. V was trimmed by 5 bases and J by 0 bases, leaving 11 bases between them. The CDR3 DNA reads TGCAGTGCTTCGAGGGGGGCCTCCTACAATGAGCAGTTCTTC. This translates into CSASRGASYNEQFF.

V is TRBV20-1 and J is TRBJ1-4, with TRBD1 as a possible D gene (6 bases). Germline CDR1 reads DFQATT; CDR2 reads SNEGSKA (reference sequence). V was shortened by 2 bases and J by 6 bases, with 13 bases between the two germline ends. The CDR3 covers 14 residues. CDR3 loop: CSARTRAGDEKLFF. In nucleotides, the CDR3 is TGCAGTGCTAGAACGCGGGCAGGGGATGAAAAACTGTTTTTT.

The rearrangement links TRBV11-1 to TRBJ2-1; TRBD1 matches at 9 bases. Trimming took 10 bases from V and 5 from J; bases not matched to a gene: 18. The CDR3 has 17 amino acids. Germline values: CDR1 SGHAT, CDR2 FQDESV (reference sequence). The CDR3 protein is CATIHTGGGYYDNEQFF. Written as DNA, the CDR3 is TGTGCCACCATCCATACAGGGGGCGGCTACTACGACAATGAGCAGTTCTTC.

CDR3 sequence reads: CASSGAGRGSYNEQFF. The CDR3 DNA reads as TGTGCCAGCAGCGGGGCAGGGCGAGGGTCCTACAATGAGCAGTTCTTC. The V and J genes are TRBV25-1 and TRBJ2-1; D tentatively fits TRBD1 or TRBD2 (5 bases each). With 6 bases removed from V and 1 base from J, the gap between germline ends came to 16 bases. From germline, CDR1 is MGHDK and CDR2 SYGVNS. This CDR3 region has 16 residues.

The chain couples TRBV30 to TRBJ2-7; D call uncertain. Deletions cut 1 base from V and 3 bases from J, with 4 bases between. The germline V gene encodes CDR1 GTSNPN and CDR2 SVGIG (reference sequence). This CDR3 region has 11 residues. The CDR3 DNA follows: TGTGCCTGGAGTGGGGGCTACGAGCAGTACTTC. Translating gives CAWSGGYEQYF.

This clonotype was detected only a few times. V and J are TRBV27 and TRBJ2-7, with a possible D match to TRBD2 (5 bases). The CDR3 extends over 15 amino acids. V was trimmed by 0 bases and J by 2 bases, leaving 11 bases between them. Germline V gives CDR1 MNHEY, CDR2 SMNVEV (reference sequence). CDR3: CASSLSAGYPYEQYF. In DNA form, the CDR3 reads TGTGCCAGCAGTTTATCCGCGGGCTACCCCTACGAGCAGTACTTC.

This clonotype occurred a few times. This chain uses TRBV3-1 with TRBJ2-7; D might be TRBD1 (5 bases). The CDR3 consists of 15 residues. Germline V lookup: CDR1 LGHDT, CDR2 YNNKEL (reference sequence). V was trimmed by 2 bases and J by 2 bases, leaving 13 bases between them. CDR3 DNA: TGTGCCAGCAGCCAAAGGGGAAACGGCCCCTACGAGCAGTACTTC. It specifies CASSQRGNGPYEQYF.